This is a list of T cell receptor beta chains from one sample in a study of T cell repertoires in cytomegalovirus infection. From the reads, TCRdb called clonotypes with MiXCR, one entry per CDR3 protein. This table holds about 920,000 distinct CDR3 sequences, less than 35% found once. Which antigens these TCRs recognize remains unknown. Sequencing used cultured CD8+ T cells from PBMCs, obtained from culture after CMV antigen stimulation. These TCRs come from a human donor in good health (CMV status not recorded). Some clones in this sample may be carry-over from other donors' samples. The CDR3 runs from the conserved cysteine through the conserved F or W. D genes are given only for firm matches. Not every row has a clone size; where given, it reads once, few, many or a size class.

j_gene: TRBJ1-5; v_gene: TRBV6-2/TRBV6-3; abundance: -; d_gene: -; CDR3nt: TGTGCCAGCAGTAAGGGACTATCCTATCAGCCCCAGCATTTT; CDR3aa: CASSKGLSYQPQHF
j_gene: TRBJ2-5; v_gene: TRBV7-2; abundance: many; d_gene: TRBD2; CDR3nt: TGTGCCAGCAGGAATAGCGGGGTCCGAGAGACCCAGTACTTC; CDR3aa: CASRNSGVRETQYF
j_gene: TRBJ1-3; v_gene: TRBV7-2; abundance: -; d_gene: -; CDR3nt: TGTGCCAGCAGCTCCCAGGGGTTTGGAAACACCATATATTTT; CDR3aa: CASSSQGFGNTIYF
j_gene: TRBJ1-5; v_gene: TRBV7-9; abundance: few; d_gene: -; CDR3nt: TGTGCCAGCAGCGAAGGGAACCTAAATCAGCCCCAGCATTTT; CDR3aa: CASSEGNLNQPQHF
j_gene: TRBJ1-6; v_gene: TRBV28; abundance: many; d_gene: TRBD1; CDR3nt: TGTGCCAGCAGTTTTCCAGGGACAGGGGACATATGGGCCGCAATCTCACCCCTCCACTTT; CDR3aa: CASSFPGTGDIWAAISPLHF
j_gene: TRBJ1-2; v_gene: TRBV7-9; abundance: -; d_gene: -; CDR3nt: TGTGCCAGCAGCTTAGCGGAGGAGGGAGTTGGCTATGGCTACACCTTC; CDR3aa: CASSLAEEGVGYGYTF
j_gene: TRBJ2-7; v_gene: TRBV10-1; abundance: -; d_gene: -; CDR3nt: TGCGCCAGCAGTGATGCGATTAGCTCCTACAATGAGCAGTACTTC; CDR3aa: CASSDAISSYNEQYF
j_gene: TRBJ2-3; v_gene: TRBV7-6; abundance: many; d_gene: -; CDR3nt: TGTGCTAGCAGCTCCGGCCAGACTAGCACAGATACGCAGTATTTT; CDR3aa: CASSSGQTSTDTQYF
j_gene: TRBJ1-1; v_gene: TRBV14; abundance: -; d_gene: TRBD1; CDR3nt: TGTGCCAGCAGCCAAGTTGGGACAGGGCGGGGTGAAGCTTTCTTT; CDR3aa: CASSQVGTGRGEAFF
j_gene: TRBJ1-1; v_gene: TRBV7-2; abundance: many; d_gene: -; CDR3nt: TGTGCCAGCAGCTGGAGCACTGAAGCTTTCTTT; CDR3aa: CASSWSTEAFF
j_gene: TRBJ2-3; v_gene: TRBV28; abundance: -; d_gene: -; CDR3nt: TGTGCCAGCCTCACCCCGGGAGATACGCAGTATTTT; CDR3aa: CASLTPGDTQYF
j_gene: TRBJ2-1; v_gene: TRBV6-2/TRBV6-3; abundance: -; d_gene: -; CDR3nt: TGTGCCAGCAGTTACGGGGACCACTACAATGAGCAGTTCTTC; CDR3aa: CASSYGDHYNEQFF
j_gene: TRBJ1-3; v_gene: TRBV28; abundance: -; d_gene: -; CDR3nt: TGTGCCAGCAGTTTATATTCCCAGGGAACTGGAAACACCATATATTTT; CDR3aa: CASSLYSQGTGNTIYF
j_gene: TRBJ1-1; v_gene: TRBV6-8; abundance: -; d_gene: -; CDR3nt: TGTGCCAGTCCAGGATGGGGAACTGAAGCTTTCTTT; CDR3aa: CASPGWGTEAFF
j_gene: TRBJ2-1; v_gene: TRBV4-1; abundance: few; d_gene: -; CDR3nt: TGCGCCAGCAGCCAAGATGGGCAGGGGTTATACAATGAGCAGTTCTTC; CDR3aa: CASSQDGQGLYNEQFF
j_gene: TRBJ1-1; v_gene: TRBV25-1; abundance: -; d_gene: -; CDR3nt: TGTGCCAGCAGAACCACACGGGCCGGGACTGAAGCTTTCTTT; CDR3aa: CASRTTRAGTEAFF
j_gene: TRBJ1-1; v_gene: TRBV7-2; abundance: many; d_gene: -; CDR3nt: TGTGCCAGCAGCTTAGCGACCGACGGTGGTGGAGCTTTCTTT; CDR3aa: CASSLATDGGGAFF
j_gene: TRBJ1-6; v_gene: TRBV6-2/TRBV6-3; abundance: few; d_gene: -; CDR3nt: TGTGCCAGCAGTCCGCGGGCAGGAGACCACTCCTATAATTCACCCCTCCACTTT; CDR3aa: CASSPRAGDHSYNSPLHF
j_gene: TRBJ2-3; v_gene: TRBV28; abundance: -; d_gene: -; CDR3nt: TGTGCCAGCAGTTTAATTTGGGGGGGGGGCTACACAGATACGCAGTATTTT; CDR3aa: CASSLIWGGGYTDTQYF
j_gene: TRBJ1-5; v_gene: TRBV7-6; abundance: many; d_gene: -; CDR3nt: TGTGCCAGCAGCTTAGGGGAGGGAGATCAGCCCCAGCATTTT; CDR3aa: CASSLGEGDQPQHF
j_gene: TRBJ1-1; v_gene: TRBV7-9; abundance: many; d_gene: TRBD1; CDR3nt: TGTGCCAGCAGCTTAGCCAGGGGGCAGAACACTGAAGCTTTCTTT; CDR3aa: CASSLARGQNTEAFF
j_gene: TRBJ1-5; v_gene: TRBV27; abundance: few; d_gene: -; CDR3nt: TGTGCCAGCAGTACCATCTCGGCAGGGGATAATCAGCCCCAGCATTTT; CDR3aa: CASSTISAGDNQPQHF
j_gene: TRBJ2-1; v_gene: TRBV7-2; abundance: few; d_gene: -; CDR3nt: TGTGCCAGCAGCTTAGAGAGATCTCTCGAGCAGTTCTTC; CDR3aa: CASSLERSLEQFF
j_gene: TRBJ2-2; v_gene: TRBV4-1; abundance: -; d_gene: TRBD2; CDR3nt: TGCGCCAGCAGCCATCCTAGCGGGGCGAACACCGGGGAGCTGTTTTTT; CDR3aa: CASSHPSGANTGELFF
j_gene: TRBJ2-5; v_gene: TRBV7-6; abundance: -; d_gene: -; CDR3nt: TGTGCCAGCAGCAGCCGACGGGTCGGCGAGACCCAGTACTTC; CDR3aa: CASSSRRVGETQYF
j_gene: TRBJ2-3; v_gene: TRBV7-3; abundance: -; d_gene: -; CDR3nt: TGTGCCAGCAGCTTTTTCGGGGGAAGCACAGATACGCAGTATTTT; CDR3aa: CASSFFGGSTDTQYF
j_gene: TRBJ1-2; v_gene: TRBV2; abundance: -; d_gene: TRBD1; CDR3nt: TGTGCCAGCAGTGAATGGGGACAGGGTCTCTATGGCTACACCTTC; CDR3aa: CASSEWGQGLYGYTF
j_gene: TRBJ2-5; v_gene: TRBV7-8; abundance: many; d_gene: -; CDR3nt: TGTGCCAGCAGCATCTATGGAGAGACCCAGTACTTC; CDR3aa: CASSIYGETQYF
j_gene: TRBJ2-7; v_gene: TRBV6-6; abundance: -; d_gene: TRBD1; CDR3nt: TGTGCCAGCAGTTCAAAGGGACAGGACTACTCCTACGAGCAGTACTTC; CDR3aa: CASSSKGQDYSYEQYF